This record concerns one T cell receptor (beta chain) sequence. Its antigen is unknown. The data belong to a study of beta chain features in type 1 diabetes. Study-level points and caveats: Naive, central memory and regulatory TCRB repertoires appeared more similar among patients than healthy donors. In all four CD4+ subsets, TCRB CDR3 length was significantly, moderately reduced in type 1 diabetes. Any HLA effect on TCRB rearrangement was left unresolved by small sub-analyses. Type 1 diabetes patients showed fewer insertions and more deletions at VDJ junctions.

It was via CD45RO/CCR7/CD25/CD127/CD95/CD27 that CD4+ naive, central memory, regulatory and stem cell-like memory cells were sorted. Every bit of the isolated RNA underwent reverse transcription, so sequencing read expressed TCRB transcripts. Clones were sequenced by immunoSEQ multiplex PCR, and TCRdb holds only the in-frame ones, with some missing. The data hold 640,000 or so clones, with about an eighth observed a single time. The CDR3 is 15 amino acids. Trimming cost V 4 bases and J 9 bases; bases outside gene matches: 13. Germline CDR1 SGHDN, CDR2 FVKESK. The sequencing input was naive CD4+ T cells from blood. The source of this sequence is a man younger than 30 with type 1 diabetes. The rearrangement uses TRBV14 and TRBJ2-7; 9 bases agree with TRBD1. CDR3 sequence: CASSRPGQGVHGQYF. The CDR3, as DNA: TGTGCCAGCAGCCGACCGGGACAGGGTGTACATGGGCAGTACTTC.